The present TCR beta chain was sequenced within a study of CD8 T cells in seronegative destructive rheumatoid arthritis (TCRdb year 2020). Context from the whole study: At the time of sampling, biological drugs were being given to seven out of the eight CND-RA patients. The seropositive RA, seronegative RA and healthy control comparison cohorts were taken from a previously published TCRbeta dataset and were not newly sequenced. Peripheral CD8+ TCRbeta repertoires of CCP-negative destructive rheumatoid arthritis (CND-RA) patients were compared with newly diagnosed seropositive RA, seronegative RA and healthy controls.

This clone was counted a single time. Its antigen is not yet known. No qualities accompany the bases; no much larger clone lies one base away. Genomic DNA from CD8+ cells was used for TCRbeta sequencing, which was performed according to the manufacturer's instructions. A genomics technology centre in Finland performed the TCRbeta sequencing with the immunoSEQ assay. The paper's data handling went like this. Clonotype tables generated by the immunoSEQ preprocessing pipeline were converted into VDJtools format, and non-productive clonotypes were filtered out. Samples with fewer than 10,000 reads were excluded, the remaining samples were subsampled to 10,000 reads, and six of eight CND-RA samples were retained. The VDJtools CalcDiversityStats function was applied to data subsampled to 10,000 reads to calculate Shannon-Wiener, Simpson and clonality indices. To infer antigen specificity, non-singleton TCRbeta clonotypes were hard-matched against VDJdb, with no mismatches permitted. CDR3 sequences that differed by a single amino acid (Hamming distance 1) were grouped into clusters that potentially share antigen targets. After groups were resampled to six samples, public clonotypes were tested for group enrichment with one-sided Fisher's exact tests, and this procedure was repeated ten times. The clones in this table, taken by TCRdb from immuneACCESS, are in-frame only. Not every clone is retained; where verified, under half of the shortfall comes from an unresolved V gene, and the cause of the rest is unknown. Clonal size and the V and J genes are those of that table, whereas D and trimming came from the DNA. The sample table shows 13,000 or so clones, and around 86% are seen once. Roughly a quarter of the sample is held by the ten biggest clonotypes.

Broad study findings and their caveats: After adjustment for age, less diverse and more clonal CD8+ TCRbeta repertoires appeared to be present in CND-RA patients than in other RA subtypes. Because no diagnostic samples were available, the TCR repertoire differences may partly reflect poor disease control over the years rather than being present at onset. The small size of the CND-RA cohort was acknowledged as a limitation of the study. Compared with controls and other RA subtypes, CND-RA repertoires contained more CMV-reactive and fewer influenza A-reactive CD8+ TCRbeta sequences. Across the 100,000 or so clonotypes tested, no public clonotype enrichment was retained after Benjamini-Hochberg correction. The authors read the apparently distinct set of enriched public clonotypes carried by CND-RA patients as support for a separate disease subset.

Including the terminal cysteine and phenylalanine, the CDR3 comprises 16 residues. The read is trimmed to its CDR3 DNA, 48 bases read in frame from base 1. The germline V gene sets CDR1 to SGHRS and CDR2 to YFSETQ. The V end gives up 2 bases and the J end 4 bases, leaving 6 bases in the junction not matched to a gene. CND-RA patients were negative for the clinical CCP2 antibody test, and joint destruction progressed despite active therapy. Every CND-RA patient had failed conventional anti-rheumatic therapy and showed typical joint destruction in the wrists and ankles. CND-RA patients were sampled not at diagnosis but after long disease histories, which in several cases spanned decades. Each patient provided fifty millilitres of EDTA-anticoagulated peripheral blood. Density gradient separation with Ficoll-Paque PLUS was used to isolate peripheral blood mononuclear cells. AutoMACS magnetic bead positive selection was used to isolate CD8+ cells from fresh or cryopreserved PBMCs, and flow cytometry was used to check purity. Nucleospin Tissue or Tissue XS kits were used to extract genomic DNA, which was then quantified on a Qubit 2.0 fluorometer.

The source is a woman between 25 and 49 years old with seronegative destructive rheumatoid arthritis. Sequences were obtained from CD8+ T cells from blood. This sequence uses TRBV5-1 and TRBJ2-2; a stretch of 9 junction bases matches TRBD1. This receptor carries the CDR3 CASSLRQGVATGELFF. The DNA sequence follows: TGCGCCAGCAGCTTAAGACAGGGGGTTGCCACCGGGGAGCTGTTTTTT.